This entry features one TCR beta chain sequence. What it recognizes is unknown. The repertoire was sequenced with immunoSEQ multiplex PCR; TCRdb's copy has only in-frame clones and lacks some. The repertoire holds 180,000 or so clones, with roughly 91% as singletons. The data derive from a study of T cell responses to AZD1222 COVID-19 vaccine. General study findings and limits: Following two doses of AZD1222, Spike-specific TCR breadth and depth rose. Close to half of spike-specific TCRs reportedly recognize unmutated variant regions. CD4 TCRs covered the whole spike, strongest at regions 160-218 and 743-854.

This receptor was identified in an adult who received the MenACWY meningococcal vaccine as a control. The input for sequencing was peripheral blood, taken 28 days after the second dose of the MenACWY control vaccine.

CDR3 nucleotide sequence: TGCGCCAGCAGCTTGGTGGCAGGGCCCAATGAGCAGTTCTTC. It codes for CASSLVAGPNEQFF. This chain uses TRBV5-1 with TRBJ2-1; a possible D gene is TRBD1 (5 bases). The germline CDR1 and CDR2 sequences are SGHRS and YFSETQ. V was cut by 0 bases and J by 6 bases, with 10 bases left in between. CDR3 length: 14 amino acids.